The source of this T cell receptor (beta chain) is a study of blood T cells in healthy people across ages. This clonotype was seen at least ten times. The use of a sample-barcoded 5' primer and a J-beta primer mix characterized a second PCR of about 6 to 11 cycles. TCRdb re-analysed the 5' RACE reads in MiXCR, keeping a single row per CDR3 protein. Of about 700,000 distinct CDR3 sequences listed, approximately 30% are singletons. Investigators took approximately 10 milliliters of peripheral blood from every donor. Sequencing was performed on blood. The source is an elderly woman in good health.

CDR3 protein: CAWSVRNGYTF. Written as DNA, the CDR3 is TGTGCCTGGAGTGTAAGGAATGGCTACACCTTC. The V gene is TRBV30, the J gene TRBJ1-2, with D unclear. Germline CDR1 reads GTSNPN; CDR2 reads SVGIG (reference sequence). This CDR3 has 11 residues. Trimming shortened V by 0 bases and J by 6 bases, and 5 bases separated the two germline ends.